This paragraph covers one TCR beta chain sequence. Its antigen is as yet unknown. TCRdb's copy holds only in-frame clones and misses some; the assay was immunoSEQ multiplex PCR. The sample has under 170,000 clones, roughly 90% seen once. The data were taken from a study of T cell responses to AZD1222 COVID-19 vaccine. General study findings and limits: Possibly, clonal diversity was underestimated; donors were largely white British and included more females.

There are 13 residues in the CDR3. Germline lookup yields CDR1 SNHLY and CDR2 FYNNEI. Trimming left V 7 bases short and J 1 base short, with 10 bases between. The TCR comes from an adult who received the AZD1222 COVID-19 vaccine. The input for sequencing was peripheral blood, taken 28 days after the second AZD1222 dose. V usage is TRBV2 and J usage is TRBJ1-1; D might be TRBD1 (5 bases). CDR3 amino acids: CASNWGRNTEAFF. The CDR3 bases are TGTGCCAGCAATTGGGGCCGGAACACTGAAGCTTTCTTT.